Detailed here is one TCR beta chain. The data were obtained in a study of blood T cell repertoires in COVID-19. J lost 6 bases, V lost 4 bases, and 15 bases had no gene match. This CDR3 region has 17 residues. CDR1 and CDR2 (germline): LNHDA, SQIVND (reference sequence). The assay was immunoSEQ multiplex PCR, and TCRdb's table has in-frame clones only and misses some. The top ten clones hold approximately 13% of a sample with approximately 200,000 clones, around 79% of them seen once. The sample comprised peripheral blood. The TCR sequence derives from a woman aged 45-59 years with acute or convalescent COVID-19. The chain combines TRBV19 with TRBJ2-1; 7 positions match TRBD2. The CDR3 sequence: CASSSWREGPKGNEQFF. The CDR3 DNA follows: TGTGCCAGTAGTAGTTGGAGGGAGGGCCCTAAGGGCAATGAGCAGTTCTTC.